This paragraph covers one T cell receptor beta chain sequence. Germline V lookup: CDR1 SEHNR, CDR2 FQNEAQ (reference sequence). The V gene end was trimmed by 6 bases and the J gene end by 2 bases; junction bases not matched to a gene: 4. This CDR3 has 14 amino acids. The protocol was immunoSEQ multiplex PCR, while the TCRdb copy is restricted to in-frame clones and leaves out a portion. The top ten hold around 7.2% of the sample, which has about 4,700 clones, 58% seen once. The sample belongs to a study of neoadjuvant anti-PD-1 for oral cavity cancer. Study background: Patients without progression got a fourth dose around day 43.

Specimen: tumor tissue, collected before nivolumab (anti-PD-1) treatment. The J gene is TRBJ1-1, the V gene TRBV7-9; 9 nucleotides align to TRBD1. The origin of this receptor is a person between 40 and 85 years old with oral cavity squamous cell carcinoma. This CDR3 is CASRTGGPNTEAFF. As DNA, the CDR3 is TGTGCCAGCAGGACAGGGGGGCCAAACACTGAAGCTTTCTTT.